The T cell receptor beta chain under discussion was sequenced for a study of blood T cell repertoires in COVID-19. The V gene lost 0 bases and the J gene lost 4 bases, with 16 bases spanning the gap. Looked up from germline, CDR1 is LGHNA and CDR2 is YSLEER. This CDR3 has 17 amino acids. Authors' analysis steps: Amplification from reference gene primers served as the basis for estimated nucleated cell counts. TCRdb's copy holds only in-frame clones and misses some; the assay was immunoSEQ multiplex PCR. For V, J and clone size, that table is used; D and trimming come from the DNA. The profile covers 150,000 to 200,000 clones, with approximately 80% appearing a single time and about a fifth taken by the ten largest.

The receptor was derived from a woman aged 80 or older with acute or convalescent COVID-19. The chain employs TRBV4-3 and TRBJ2-1; tentative D call: TRBD2 (6 bases). The sequencing input was peripheral blood. CDR3 in amino acids: CASSQESGPAGYNEQFF. CDR3 DNA: TGCGCCAGCAGCCAAGAATCTGGGCCCGCGGGGTACAATGAGCAGTTCTTC.